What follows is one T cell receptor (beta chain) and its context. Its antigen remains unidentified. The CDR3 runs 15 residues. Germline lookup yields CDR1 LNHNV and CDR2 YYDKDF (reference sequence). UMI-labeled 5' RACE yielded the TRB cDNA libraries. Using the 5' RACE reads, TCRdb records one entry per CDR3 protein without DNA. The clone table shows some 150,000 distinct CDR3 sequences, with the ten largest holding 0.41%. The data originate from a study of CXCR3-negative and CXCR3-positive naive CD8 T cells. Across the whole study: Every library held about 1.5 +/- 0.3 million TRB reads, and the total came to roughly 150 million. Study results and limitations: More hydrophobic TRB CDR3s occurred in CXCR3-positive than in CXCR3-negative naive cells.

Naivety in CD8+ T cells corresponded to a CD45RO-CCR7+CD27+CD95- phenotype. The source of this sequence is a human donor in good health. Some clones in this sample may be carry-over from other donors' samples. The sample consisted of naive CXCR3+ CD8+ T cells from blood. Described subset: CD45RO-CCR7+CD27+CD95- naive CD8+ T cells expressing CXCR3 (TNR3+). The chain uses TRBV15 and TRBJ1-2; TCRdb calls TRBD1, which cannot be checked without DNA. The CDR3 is CATSRDQTGWSGYTF. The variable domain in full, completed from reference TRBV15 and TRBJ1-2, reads DAMVIQNPRYQVTQFGKPVTLSCSQTLNHNVMYWYQQKSSQAPKLLFHYYDKDFNNEADTPDNFQSRRPNTSFCFLDIRSPGLGDTAMYLCATSRDQTGWSGYTFGSGTRLTVV.